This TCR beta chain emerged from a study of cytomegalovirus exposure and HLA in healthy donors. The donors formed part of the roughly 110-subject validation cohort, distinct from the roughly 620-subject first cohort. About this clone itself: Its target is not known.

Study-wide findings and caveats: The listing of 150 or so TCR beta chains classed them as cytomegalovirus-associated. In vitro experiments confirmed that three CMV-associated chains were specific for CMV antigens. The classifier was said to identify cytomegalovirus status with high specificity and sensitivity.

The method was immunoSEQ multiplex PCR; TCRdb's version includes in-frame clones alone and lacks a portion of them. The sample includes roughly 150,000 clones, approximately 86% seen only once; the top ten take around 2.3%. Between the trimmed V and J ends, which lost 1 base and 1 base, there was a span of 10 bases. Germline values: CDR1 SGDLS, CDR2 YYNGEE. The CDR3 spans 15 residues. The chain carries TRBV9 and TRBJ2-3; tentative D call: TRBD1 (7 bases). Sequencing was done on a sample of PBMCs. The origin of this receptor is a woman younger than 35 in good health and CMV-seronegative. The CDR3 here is CASSVQGGGTDTQYF. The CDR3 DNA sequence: TGTGCCAGCAGCGTACAGGGGGGTGGCACAGATACGCAGTATTTT. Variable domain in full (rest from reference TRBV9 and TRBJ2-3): DSGVTQTPKHLITATGQRVTLRCSPRSGDLSVYWYQQSLDQGLQFLIQYYNGEERAKGNILERFSAQQFPDLHSELNLSSLELGDSALYFCASSVQGGGTDTQYFGPGTRLTVL.